This is a list of T cell receptor beta chains from one sample in a study of Graves' ophthalmopathy and Graves' hyperthyroidism. TCRdb itself ran the multiplex PCR reads through MiXCR, one entry per CDR3 protein. The data contain about half a million distinct CDR3 sequences, 13% to 15% of them seen just once; the ten biggest clones take up more than 8.5%. The sequencing sample was made of blood. The receptors derive from a woman aged 25 to 39 with Graves' ophthalmopathy. The CDR3 runs from the conserved cysteine through the conserved F or W. A D gene is named only where the DNA matches it firmly. Only some rows state a clone size, as once, few, many or a class for expanded clones.

clone_size: many
d_call: .
j_call: TRBJ1-1
v_call: TRBV6-1
cdr3_nt: TGTGCCAGCAGTGAATTTAGCAGGGTAGGCACTGAAGCTTTCTTT
cdr3_aa: CASSEFSRVGTEAFF

clone_size: .
d_call: .
j_call: TRBJ1-1
v_call: TRBV28
cdr3_nt: TGTGCCAGCAGTTTATGGTCCAGACCTGAAGCTTTCTTT
cdr3_aa: CASSLWSRPEAFF

clone_size: .
d_call: .
j_call: TRBJ1-1
v_call: TRBV3-1
cdr3_nt: TGTGCCAGCAGCCAAGATCTGACAGCTGAAGCTTTCTTT
cdr3_aa: CASSQDLTAEAFF

clone_size: few
d_call: TRBD1
j_call: TRBJ1-3
v_call: TRBV4-1
cdr3_nt: TGCGCCAGCAGCCAAGCCCTCCCTAGGACAGGGGTAGAAGCGGACGGAAACACCATATATTTT
cdr3_aa: CASSQALPRTGVEADGNTIYF

clone_size: many
d_call: .
j_call: TRBJ1-1
v_call: TRBV6-5
cdr3_nt: TGTGCCAGCAGTTACTCAGGGCGGACTGAAGCTTTCTTT
cdr3_aa: CASSYSGRTEAFF

clone_size: many
d_call: .
j_call: TRBJ1-2
v_call: TRBV6-1
cdr3_nt: TGTGCCAGCAGTGAGAAACAGAACTATGGCTACACCTTC
cdr3_aa: CASSEKQNYGYTF

clone_size: .
d_call: .
j_call: TRBJ2-7
v_call: TRBV5-1
cdr3_nt: TGCGCCAGCAGCAGTCCCAACACCTACGAGCAGTACTTC
cdr3_aa: CASSSPNTYEQYF

clone_size: many
d_call: .
j_call: TRBJ2-7
v_call: TRBV20-1
cdr3_nt: TGCAGTGCTAGAGAAACGGCCTACGAGCAGTACTTC
cdr3_aa: CSARETAYEQYF

clone_size: many
d_call: .
j_call: TRBJ1-2
v_call: TRBV5-4
cdr3_nt: TGTGCCAGCAGCTTGTCCGGGGCGGACGTCTATGGCTACACCTTC
cdr3_aa: CASSLSGADVYGYTF

clone_size: many
d_call: TRBD1
j_call: TRBJ1-2
v_call: TRBV12-5
cdr3_nt: TGTGCTAGTGGTGCTGACAGGGGGCGCAACTATGGCTACACCTTC
cdr3_aa: CASGADRGRNYGYTF

clone_size: many
d_call: TRBD1
j_call: TRBJ1-2
v_call: TRBV28
cdr3_nt: TGTGCCAGCAGCACTAGGACAGGGGCTACCCCCTTGGCCGGCTACACCTTC
cdr3_aa: CASSTRTGATPLAGYTF

clone_size: many
d_call: .
j_call: TRBJ2-5
v_call: TRBV29-1
cdr3_nt: TGCAGCGTTGATGGCGGGACCACCCAAGAGACCCAGTACTTC
cdr3_aa: CSVDGGTTQETQYF

clone_size: many
d_call: .
j_call: TRBJ2-7
v_call: TRBV30
cdr3_nt: TGTGCCTGGAGTGTAAGGGGCAGGGTAATATCGGGGGAGCAGTACTTC
cdr3_aa: CAWSVRGRVISGEQYF

clone_size: many
d_call: .
j_call: TRBJ2-7
v_call: TRBV10-3
cdr3_nt: TGTGCCATCAGTGAGTCAGGGCTTTCCTACGAGCAGTACTTC
cdr3_aa: CAISESGLSYEQYF

clone_size: many
d_call: .
j_call: TRBJ1-2
v_call: TRBV6-1
cdr3_nt: TGTGCCACGAACAGGGTGAGCTACACCTTC
cdr3_aa: CATNRVSYTF

clone_size: few
d_call: TRBD1
j_call: TRBJ1-1
v_call: TRBV27
cdr3_nt: TGTGCCAGCCGTAACAGGGGGTTGGTGACTGAAGCTTTCTTT
cdr3_aa: CASRNRGLVTEAFF

clone_size: many
d_call: .
j_call: TRBJ2-5
v_call: TRBV15
cdr3_nt: TGTGCCACCAGCAGAGATCTGGCGTTGGAGACCCAGTACTTC
cdr3_aa: CATSRDLALETQYF

clone_size: many
d_call: .
j_call: TRBJ1-2
v_call: TRBV6-1
cdr3_nt: TGTGCCAGCACCCAGGGCCGGGGTGCCTATGGCTACACCTTC
cdr3_aa: CASTQGRGAYGYTF

clone_size: few
d_call: .
j_call: TRBJ2-4
v_call: TRBV4-1
cdr3_nt: TGCGCCAGCAGCCAAGTGGGGGCGGGGGTGGCCAAAAACATTCAGTACTTC
cdr3_aa: CASSQVGAGVAKNIQYF